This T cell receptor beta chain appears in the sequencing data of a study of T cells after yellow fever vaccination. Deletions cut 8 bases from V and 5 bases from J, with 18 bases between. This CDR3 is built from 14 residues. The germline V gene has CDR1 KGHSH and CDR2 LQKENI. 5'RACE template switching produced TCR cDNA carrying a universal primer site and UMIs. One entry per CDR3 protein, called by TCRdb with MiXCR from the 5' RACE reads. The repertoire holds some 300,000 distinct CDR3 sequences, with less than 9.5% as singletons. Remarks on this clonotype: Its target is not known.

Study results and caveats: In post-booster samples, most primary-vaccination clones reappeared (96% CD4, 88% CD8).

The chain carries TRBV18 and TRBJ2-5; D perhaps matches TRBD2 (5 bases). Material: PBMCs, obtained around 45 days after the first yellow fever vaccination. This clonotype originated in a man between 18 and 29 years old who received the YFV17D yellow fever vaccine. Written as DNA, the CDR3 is TGTGCCAGCGCTCCCACCTTAAGGGAGGAGACCCAGTACTTC. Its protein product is CASAPTLREETQYF.